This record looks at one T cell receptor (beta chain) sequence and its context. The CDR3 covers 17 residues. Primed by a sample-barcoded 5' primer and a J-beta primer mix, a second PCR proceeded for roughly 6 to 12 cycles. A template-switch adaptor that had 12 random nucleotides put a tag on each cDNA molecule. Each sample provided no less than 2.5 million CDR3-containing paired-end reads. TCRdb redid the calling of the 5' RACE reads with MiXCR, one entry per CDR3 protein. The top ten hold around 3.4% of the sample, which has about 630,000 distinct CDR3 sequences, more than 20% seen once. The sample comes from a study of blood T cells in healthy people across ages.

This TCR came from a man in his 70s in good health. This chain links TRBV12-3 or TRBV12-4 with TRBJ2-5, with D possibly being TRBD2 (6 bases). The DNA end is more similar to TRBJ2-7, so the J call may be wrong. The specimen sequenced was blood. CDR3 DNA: TGTGCCAGCAGTTCACGGGGGTTGGGCGGGAAAACCACCGAGCAGTACTTC. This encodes CASSSRGLGGKTTEQYF.